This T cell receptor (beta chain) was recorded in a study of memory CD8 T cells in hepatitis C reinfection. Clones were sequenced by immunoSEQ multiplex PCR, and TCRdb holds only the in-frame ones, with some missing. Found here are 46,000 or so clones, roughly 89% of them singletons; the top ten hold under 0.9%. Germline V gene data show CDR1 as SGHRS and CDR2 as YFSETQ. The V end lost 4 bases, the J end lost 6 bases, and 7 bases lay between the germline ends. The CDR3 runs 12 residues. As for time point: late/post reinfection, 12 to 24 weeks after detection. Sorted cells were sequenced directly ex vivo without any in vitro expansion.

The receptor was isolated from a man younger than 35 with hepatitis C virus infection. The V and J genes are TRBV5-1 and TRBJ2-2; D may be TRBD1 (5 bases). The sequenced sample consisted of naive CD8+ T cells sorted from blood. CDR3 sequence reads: CASSLGAGELFF. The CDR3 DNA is TGCGCCAGCAGCCTAGGGGCCGGGGAGCTGTTTTTT.